These 28 T cell receptor beta chains came from one sample sequenced in a study of T cell responses to AZD1222 COVID-19 vaccine. Sequencing used immunoSEQ multiplex PCR; TCRdb keeps in-frame clones, though not all of them. Of fewer than 120,000 clones listed, approximately 90% are singletons. Sample: peripheral blood, taken on day 0 of AZD1222 vaccination. The source of these receptors is an adult in good health.

This clone appeared a few times. The V call is TRBV7-9, the J call TRBJ1-1; no definite D call. The CDR3 has 15 residues. V was clipped by 4 bases and J by 6 bases, with 18 bases between them. Germline V gene data show CDR1 as SEHNR and CDR2 as FQNEAQ (reference sequence). CDR3: CASSSAGSLAPEAFF. The CDR3 DNA is TGTGCCAGCAGCTCCGCGGGGTCTTTGGCGCCTGAAGCTTTCTTT.

This clone is a singleton in its sample. The chain uses TRBV3-1 (or the pseudogene TRBV3-2) and TRBJ1-1, with 9 bases that match TRBD1. Trimming at V came to 3 bases and at J to 4 bases, leaving 3 bases not matched to a gene. CDR3 length equals 14 residues. In germline, CDR1 is LGHDT, CDR2 YNNKEL (reference sequence). The DNA of the CDR3 is TGTGCCAGCAGCCAGAGACAGGGGGTCACTGAAGCTTTCTTT. Amino acid sequence: CASSQRQGVTEAFF.

The rearrangement links TRBV18 to TRBJ1-1; D unresolved. CDR3 length: 15 residues. V was trimmed by 6 bases and J by 1 base, leaving 15 bases between them. Germline CDR1 is KGHSH and CDR2 is LQKENI. The CDR3 DNA is TGTGCCAGCTCCCACGGGCGGGGTTCGAACACTGAAGCTTTCTTT. This gives the protein CASSHGRGSNTEAFF.

This chain joins TRBV27 and TRBJ2-1; 13 bases agree with TRBD2. The J segment lost 7 bases and the V segment lost 5 bases, leaving 23 bases of the junction unmatched. Germline V gene lookup returns CDR1 MNHEY and CDR2 SMNVEV (reference sequence). The CDR3 totals 21 residues. As DNA, the CDR3 is TGTGCCAGCAGTCCAACGATTCGGGGTCCCACTAGCGGGAGGGCATCTAATGAGCAGTTCTTC. Protein sequence: CASSPTIRGPTSGRASNEQFF.

J is TRBJ2-1 and V is TRBV11-3; D remains unclear. CDR1 SGHNT and CDR2 YENEEA come from the germline V gene. V lost 5 bases, J lost 7 bases, and 15 bases lay in between. The CDR3 is made up of 14 amino acids. The CDR3 nucleotides read TGTGCCAGCAGCCTGGGATCAGCTATGAATGAGCAGTTCTTC. This translates into CASSLGSAMNEQFF.

V is TRBV5-6 and J is TRBJ1-6; TRBD1 matches at 8 bases. Germline V gene data show CDR1 as SGHDT and CDR2 as YYEEEE. After removal of 3 bases from V and 2 bases from J, the junction contained 4 bases not matched to a gene. There are 16 residues in the CDR3. CDR3 bases: TGTGCCAGCAGCTCCAGGGGGCTTCCCTATAATTCACCCCTCCACTTT. The encoded protein is CASSSRGLPYNSPLHF.

This chain joins TRBV4-1 and TRBJ2-1, with a weak D call TRBD2 (5 bases). The CDR3 runs 13 residues. From germline, CDR1 is MGHRA and CDR2 YSYEKL. V lost 8 bases to trimming and J lost 0 bases, with 8 bases between them. The CDR3 here is CASLGSSYNEQFF. The CDR3 DNA sequence: TGCGCCAGCCTAGGGAGCTCCTACAATGAGCAGTTCTTC.

The V call is TRBV19, the J call TRBJ2-7; D is undetermined. Trimming removed 5 bases from V and 3 bases from J, with 11 bases in between. Germline values: CDR1 LNHDA, CDR2 SQIVND (reference sequence). This CDR3 region has 13 residues. CDR3 protein: CASSFRVSYEQYF. In DNA form, the CDR3 reads TGTGCCAGTAGTTTCCGAGTAAGCTACGAGCAGTACTTC.

Regarding this clone: This same CDR3 is encoded by further DNA sequences in the sample. This chain uses TRBV2 with TRBJ1-1; D gene unclear. The CDR3 is made up of 13 amino acids. Deletions cut 2 bases from V and 1 base from J, with 5 bases between. Germline CDR1 SNHLY, CDR2 FYNNEI. This CDR3 is CASSEMENTEAFF. The CDR3 nucleotides are TGTGCCAGCAGTGAAATGGAGAACACTGAAGCTTTCTTT. The whole variable domain, remainder taken from reference TRBV2 and TRBJ1-1, is EPEVTQTPSHQVTQMGQEVILRCVPISNHLYFYWYRQILGQKVEFLVSFYNNEISEKSEIFDDQFSVERPDGSNFTLKIRSTKLEDSAMYFCASSEMENTEAFFGQGTRLTVV.

This clone was seen only once. This chain connects TRBV3-1 (or the pseudogene TRBV3-2) to TRBJ1-4; TRBD1 is a possible D gene (5 bases). V lost 3 bases to trimming and J lost 4 bases, with 9 bases between them. The CDR3 consists of 14 residues. CDR1 and CDR2 (germline): LGHDT, YNNKEL (reference sequence). The CDR3 spells CASSQAGNNEKLFF. As DNA, the CDR3 is TGTGCCAGCAGCCAGGCAGGGAATAATGAAAAACTGTTTTTT.

The chain has TRBV6-5 and TRBJ1-1, with TRBD1 matching 7 bases. The CDR3 sequence is 11 residues long. Trimming took 7 bases from V and 8 from J; bases not matched to a gene: 4. Germline V lookup: CDR1 MNHEY, CDR2 SVGAGI. CDR3 loop: CASKQQGEAFF. CDR3 sequence (DNA): TGTGCCAGCAAACAACAGGGGGAAGCTTTCTTT.

This clone was picked up one time. The chain carries TRBV4-1 and TRBJ2-1; 9 positions agree with TRBD2. CDR1 is MGHRA, CDR2 YSYEKL, per germline. The V segment lost 8 bases and the J segment 6 bases; nucleotides outside the gene matches: 11. This CDR3 has 15 residues. CDR3 residues: CASSRLASGINEQFF. The CDR3 DNA sequence: TGCGCCAGCTCAAGGTTGGCTAGCGGGATCAATGAGCAGTTCTTC.

Details on this clone: An end of the junction does not agree with germline; a read error may underlie this. Additional DNA sequences in this sample encode the identical CDR3. The CDR3: CASSPGGGDNQPQHF. DNA of the CDR3: TGTGCTAGCAGCCCCGGGGGAGGGGACAATCAGCCCCAGCATTTT. The rearrangement links TRBV4-2 to TRBJ1-5; weak D call: TRBD1 (5 bases). The CDR3 contains 15 residues. Germline CDR1 is LGHNA and CDR2 is YNFKEQ.

The chain carries TRBV5-1 and TRBJ1-1, with D possibly being TRBD1 (6 bases). The CDR3 runs 17 residues. CDR1 and CDR2 (germline): SGHRS, YFSETQ. With 0 bases removed from V and 2 bases from J, the gap between germline ends came to 17 bases. In DNA, the CDR3 is TGCGCCAGCAGCTTGGCTAACGCAGGGGCCATAAACACTGAAGCTTTCTTT. Amino acids: CASSLANAGAINTEAFF.

The chain employs TRBV19 and TRBJ2-1; possible D gene TRBD1, 6 bases. In germline, CDR1 is LNHDA, CDR2 SQIVND (reference sequence). V lost 2 bases, J lost 8 bases, and 10 bases lay in between. This CDR3 comprises 13 residues. The CDR3 reads CASSIRQGYEQFF. Here the CDR3 DNA reads TGTGCCAGTAGTATACGCCAGGGGTATGAGCAGTTCTTC.

The genes are TRBV7-9 and TRBJ2-5; TRBD1 matches 8 bases. This CDR3 is built from 15 residues. The V gene's germline CDR1 is SEHNR and CDR2 FQNEAQ (reference sequence). With 4 bases clipped from V and 5 bases from J, the junction kept 9 bases outside the gene matches. CDR3 coding DNA: TGTGCCAGCAGCTCCCGGACAGGGCCGGTGGAGACCCAGTACTTC. It encodes CASSSRTGPVETQYF.

This clone was observed a few times. The chain uses TRBV5-1 and TRBJ1-6, with TRBD1 identical over 8 bases. The V and J ends lost 0 bases and 5 bases, in that order; junction bases with no gene match: 4. This CDR3 contains 16 residues. The V gene's germline CDR1 is SGHRS and CDR2 YFSETQ. CDR3 loop: CASSLDRTGNNSPLHF. In nucleotides, the CDR3 is TGCGCCAGCAGCTTGGACCGGACAGGGAATAATTCACCCCTCCACTTT.

The V and J genes are TRBV24-1 and TRBJ2-1; tentatively, D is TRBD2 (5 bases). V shed 5 bases and J shed 6 bases, with 13 bases lying between them. This CDR3 is 14 amino acids long. CDR1 is KGHDR, CDR2 SFDVKD, per germline. CDR3: CATSGWVSGNEQFF. CDR3 DNA sequence: TGTGCCACCAGTGGTTGGGTAAGCGGCAATGAGCAGTTCTTC.

The chain uses TRBV6-5 and TRBJ2-7; D perhaps matches TRBD1 (6 bases). The CDR3 consists of 16 residues. Trimming shortened V by 0 bases and J by 1 base, and 13 bases separated the two germline ends. CDR1 is MNHEY, CDR2 SVGAGI, per germline. CDR3 DNA sequence: TGTGCCAGCAGTTACTCGAGGGTAGGGGGTTCCTACGAGCAGTACTTC. Its translation: CASSYSRVGGSYEQYF.

V gene TRBV25-1 combines with J gene TRBJ2-1; D unclear. The CDR3 is 16 residues long. CDR1 is MGHDK and CDR2 is SYGVNS in the germline V gene. Trimming took off 5 bases at V and 0 bases at J, with 14 bases between the two ends. The CDR3 sequence: CASSKRTASSYNEQFF. The CDR3 DNA follows: TGTGCCAGCAGTAAAAGGACGGCTAGCTCCTACAATGAGCAGTTCTTC. The full variable domain, rest sourced from reference TRBV25-1 and TRBJ2-1, is EADIYQTPRYLVIGTGKKITLECSQTMGHDKMYWYQQDPGMELHLIHYSYGVNSTEKGDLSSESTVSRIRTEHFPLTLESARPSHTSQYLCASSKRTASSYNEQFFGPGTRLTVL.

This chain connects TRBV4-1 to TRBJ1-2; D unclear. This CDR3 is built from 14 residues. Trimming removed 1 base from V and 3 bases from J, with 9 bases in between. Germline CDR1 reads MGHRA; CDR2 reads YSYEKL. CDR3 DNA: TGCGCCAGCAGCCAAGTCTCAGTGGACTATGGCTACACCTTC. Translated, it gives CASSQVSVDYGYTF.

CDR3 loop: CSGGQPNTGELFF. The CDR3 DNA sequence: TGCAGCGGGGGACAGCCGAACACCGGGGAGCTGTTTTTT. The rearrangement uses TRBV29-1 and TRBJ2-2, with 7 bases that match TRBD1. Germline V gives CDR1 SQVTM, CDR2 ANQGSEA. V was pared by 7 bases and J by 0 bases, with 2 bases of the junction left unmatched. The CDR3 length is 13 residues.

This clone is a singleton in its sample. This chain links TRBV15 with TRBJ1-2; no reliable D call. The CDR3 contains 13 residues. V lost 0 bases to trimming and J lost 9 bases, with 11 bases between them. The germline gives CDR1 LNHNV, CDR2 YYDKDF (reference sequence). The CDR3 reads CATSRDEDVSYTF. CDR3 bases: TGTGCCACCAGCAGAGATGAGGATGTAAGCTACACCTTC.

The V gene is TRBV7-2, the J gene TRBJ1-5; no firm D call. CDR3 length: 15 amino acids. CDR1 and CDR2 (germline): SGHTA, FQGNSA. The V and J ends lost 1 base and 7 bases respectively, with 14 bases between them. The CDR3 region has the DNA TGTGCCAGCAGCTTAGTAGTCGCAGGAGGACAGCCCCAGCATTTT. Encoded protein: CASSLVVAGGQPQHF.

The gene calls are TRBV15 and TRBJ2-7, with 8 nucleotides matching TRBD2. V was pared by 5 bases and J by 2 bases, with 11 bases of the junction left unmatched. The CDR3 totals 16 residues. Germline CDR1 is LNHNV and CDR2 is YYDKDF (reference sequence). The CDR3 sequence: CATSFFSGGVTYEQYF. The DNA for the CDR3 is TGTGCCACCAGCTTCTTCAGCGGGGGCGTAACCTACGAGCAGTACTTC.

The chain recombines TRBV4-1 with TRBJ1-2, with unresolved D. Per germline, CDR1 MGHRA and CDR2 YSYEKL. V lost 1 base and J lost 5, with 8 bases in between. The CDR3 has 13 amino acids. CDR3 nucleotides: TGCGCCAGCAGCCAAGCCCCCCCGTATGGCTACACCTTC. Its protein is CASSQAPPYGYTF.

The CDR3 is CASSQRRDQETQYF. Written as DNA, the CDR3 is TGTGCCAGCAGCCAGAGACGGGACCAAGAGACCCAGTACTTC. The chain has TRBV3-1 (or the pseudogene TRBV3-2) and TRBJ2-5; no clear D gene. The germline V gene has CDR1 LGHDT and CDR2 YNNKEL (reference sequence). V lost 3 bases and J lost 0, with 8 bases in between. The CDR3 length is 14 residues.

The chain carries TRBV7-9 and TRBJ2-5, with a weak D call TRBD2 (6 bases). CDR3 length: 16 residues. The germline V gene encodes CDR1 SEHNR and CDR2 FQNEAQ (reference sequence). Trimming took off 6 bases at V and 1 base at J, with 18 bases between the two ends. The CDR3 loop is CASSSASSASQETQYF. The CDR3 region has the DNA TGTGCCAGCAGTTCCGCCTCTAGCGCCTCCCAAGAGACCCAGTACTTC.